This T cell receptor beta chain derives from a study of beta chain features in type 1 diabetes. Study-wide findings and caveats: Shortening that was moderate but significant affected the TCRB CDR3s of Type 1 diabetes patients in all four CD4+ subsets.

Trimming left V 3 bases short and J 9 bases short, with 6 bases between. Per the germline V gene, CDR1 is DFQATT and CDR2 is SNEGSKA (reference sequence). The CDR3 loop spans 10 amino acids. TCRB transcripts that were expressed got sequenced, as all of the isolated RNA had been reverse transcribed. Produced via immunoSEQ multiplex PCR; TCRdb's table is partial and in-frame only. The repertoire holds more than 550,000 clones, with 11% to 15% as singletons. This clone was observed a handful of times. Its cognate antigen is unknown. Specimen: naive CD4+ T cells from blood. The receptor comes from a man between 18 and 35 years old with type 1 diabetes. V and J are TRBV20-1 and TRBJ2-1; D is undetermined. The CDR3 protein is CSARRVEQFF. DNA of the CDR3: TGCAGTGCTAGGAGAGTTGAGCAGTTCTTC.